This T cell receptor beta chain originates from a study of OX40 agonist ivuxolimab in advanced cancers. This table comes from immunoSEQ multiplex PCR, and its TCRdb copy is limited to in-frame clones, with some not included. Here the sample spans 70,000 to 95,000 clones, over 75% being singletons. This clone has more than one count but fewer than ten. The germline V gene encodes CDR1 SGHRS and CDR2 YFSETQ. Unmatched junction bases numbered 6, after V lost 0 bases and J lost 4 bases. The CDR3 runs to 16 residues. This receptor was identified in an adult with an advanced solid tumor such as melanoma, head and neck, liver or kidney cancer. The rearrangement uses TRBV5-1 and TRBJ2-7, with 11 positions matching TRBD2. Source: CD4+ or CD8+ T cells sorted from blood, taken in a trial of the OX40 agonist ivuxolimab. The CDR3: CASSLVTSGRAYEQYF. The DNA for the CDR3 is TGCGCCAGCAGCTTGGTCACTAGCGGGAGAGCTTACGAGCAGTACTTC.